This note documents a single T cell receptor beta chain sequence. Its antigen remains unknown. A multiplex PCR was run with 60 Vbeta primers and 13 Jbeta primers. As originally analysed: Among the unique TCR beta chains that a later analysis counted, 75 million to 85 million in all, about 12 million were shared. The data were produced by immunoSEQ multiplex PCR, yet TCRdb's version contains in-frame clones alone and is incomplete. That table supplies the V and J calls and clone size; D and trimming were determined from the DNA. The repertoire has approximately 220,000 clones, around 80% of them found once; the top ten carry 0.6% to 0.65%. The sample is drawn from a study of cytomegalovirus exposure and HLA in healthy donors. The study's findings and limits: The classifier reportedly diagnosed cytomegalovirus status with high specificity and sensitivity.

This CDR3 has 14 residues. Germline-derived CDR1 and CDR2 are SGHRS and YFSETQ. V was pared by 2 bases and J by 8 bases, with 6 bases of the junction left unmatched. The rearrangement uses TRBV5-1 and TRBJ2-2; TRBD2 matches at 7 bases. Sequences were obtained from PBMCs. The TCR was taken from a man in his late teens or twenties in good health and CMV-seronegative. The CDR3 protein is CASSFLAEEGELFF. The CDR3 region has the DNA TGCGCCAGCAGCTTTCTAGCGGAAGAAGGGGAGCTGTTTTTT.